The clone carrying this T cell receptor (beta chain) turned up a few times. V was cut by 2 bases and J by 3 bases, with 14 bases left in between. This CDR3 region has 16 residues. The germline CDR1 and CDR2 sequences are LGHNA and YNFKEQ. This specimen belongs to a study of T cells after yellow fever vaccination. The overall study: Flow sorting relied on CD3, CD45RA, CCR7 and CD95 to obtain EM, EMRA, CM and Tscm memory subsets. Study results and caveats: Reappearance after the booster was observed for most primary-vaccination clones (96% CD4, about 85% CD8).

One entry per CDR3 protein results from TCRdb running MiXCR on the 5' RACE reads. The top ten clones hold more than 0.75% of a sample with around 26,000 distinct CDR3 sequences, less than 4% of them seen once. This sequence joins TRBV4-2 and TRBJ2-1; D could derive from TRBD1 or TRBD2 (6 bases each). The TCR was taken from a man younger than 35 who received the YFV17D yellow fever vaccine. The sequencing used PBMCs, either bulk or a sorted T-cell subset (CD4+, CD8+, memory, or dextramer-sorted; not recorded which), collected 45 days after the first yellow fever vaccination. CDR3 amino acids: CASSQPVGGDYNEQFF. DNA for the CDR3: TGTGCCAGCAGCCAACCGGTGGGGGGCGACTACAATGAGCAGTTCTTC.